The table lists the clone carrying this T cell receptor beta chain with a few counts. Its target is not known. With 10%, 30% or 50% of RNA, about 19,000 to 1,100,000 naive CD8 T cells were sequenced. Sorting captured naive CD8 T cells as CD8+CD4-CCR7+CD45RA+. This sample stems from a study of molecular identifiers for immune sequencing clone quantification. General study results and limits: The share of molecules held by clones above 20 RNA copies was over 99% in effector cells and under 1% in naive cells.

Germline CDR1 SGHVS, CDR2 FNYEAQ. The length of the CDR3 is 13 residues. V lost 5 bases and J lost 4, with 12 bases in between. As previously described, bulk TCR libraries were made using listed TCR primers. MiXCR was run by TCRdb on the PCR reads, yielding one entry per CDR3 protein. The data hold roughly 630,000 distinct CDR3 sequences, with 25% observed a single time. The sequenced sample consisted of naive CD8+ T cells from blood, with Jurkat cell RNA spiked in. Sample subset: FACS-sorted CD8+CD4-CCR7+CD45RA+ naive T cells. The chain combines TRBV7-6 with TRBJ2-7; possibly TRBD1 or TRBD2 for D (5 bases each). The clonotype originates from a human donor in good health. Some libraries in this study had Jurkat cell RNA spiked in. The CDR3 sequence: CASSREWGYEQYF. CDR3 sequence (DNA): TGTGCCAGCAGCCGAGAATGGGGGTACGAGCAGTACTTC.